This T cell receptor beta chain emerged from a study of shared clonotypes between healthy human individuals. Study-wide results and limits: Clonotype sharing across a few donors was observed for around 5% of naive CD4 clonotypes. Sorted-subset sequencing was shown by rarefaction to be incomplete despite large depth. Generation probabilities were higher for clonotypes shared across all four sorted-subset donors than for unshared ones.

Profiled with immunoSEQ multiplex PCR; TCRdb holds only in-frame clones, not every one. Of over a million clones in the sample, approximately 97% are singletons; the top ten hold more than 0.9%. Worth noting for this clone: Its antigen remains unknown.

There are 15 residues in the CDR3. Germline CDR1 is MRHNA and CDR2 is SNTAGT. The V end was cut by 0 bases, the J end by 6 bases, with 12 bases between. J is TRBJ1-3 and V is TRBV6-4; D call uncertain. Material: naive CD4+ T cells sorted from blood. Stated subset: CD45RA+ positively selected. The clonotype was recovered from a young man in good health. The CDR3: CASSDSINPVNTIYF. Here the CDR3 DNA reads TGTGCCAGCAGTGACTCGATTAACCCGGTAAACACCATATATTTT.